What follows are 18 T cell receptor beta chains derived from one specimen sequenced in a study of T cell repertoires in cytomegalovirus infection. MiXCR, applied by TCRdb to the reads, yields one record per CDR3 protein. The sample includes 150,000 to 200,000 distinct CDR3 sequences, approximately 15% of them seen just once. The sequenced sample was PBMCs. The receptors shown here come from a human donor in good health (CMV status not recorded). Some clones in this sample may be carry-over from other donors' samples.

This clonotype was detected many times. The chain couples TRBV7-3 to TRBJ2-2; unclear D gene. Germline V gene lookup returns CDR1 SGHTA and CDR2 FQGTGA. The CDR3 spans 15 residues. V lost 5 bases and J 5 bases, leaving 15 bases between the germline ends. This CDR3 is CASSPTKGRTGELFF. In DNA, the CDR3 is TGTGCCAGCAGCCCGACCAAGGGTAGAACCGGGGAGCTGTTTTTT.

The rearrangement joins TRBV7-2 to TRBJ1-1; D is ambiguous. CDR3 length: 12 residues. Trimming left V 5 bases short and J 9 bases short, with 13 bases between. Germline loops: CDR1 SGHTA, CDR2 FQGNSA. In nucleotides, the CDR3 is TGTGCCAGCAGCGTCGACGATTATAAAGCTTTCTTT. Its translation is CASSVDDYKAFF.

This clonotype was seen at least ten times. The V and J genes are TRBV7-2 and TRBJ1-2; D uncertain. Deletions cut 6 bases from V and 6 bases from J, with 17 bases between. Germline-derived CDR1 and CDR2 are SGHTA and FQGNSA. CDR3 size: 14 residues. The CDR3 reads CASSRVGWGDGYTF. The DNA for the CDR3 is TGTGCCAGCAGTAGGGTGGGTTGGGGTGATGGCTACACCTTC.

At least ten counts were recorded for this clonotype. J is TRBJ2-5 and V is TRBV9; D gene ambiguous. V was cut by 0 bases and J by 4 bases, with 7 bases left in between. The CDR3 extends over 13 amino acids. Germline CDR1 reads SGDLS; CDR2 reads YYNGEE. CDR3 loop: CASSVDPGETQYF. In DNA form, the CDR3 reads TGTGCCAGCAGCGTAGATCCGGGAGAGACCCAGTACTTC.

This clonotype showed up many times. The chain carries TRBV7-2 and TRBJ2-2; the D gene could be TRBD1 or TRBD2 (5 bases each). The CDR3 contains 15 residues. In germline, CDR1 is SGHTA, CDR2 FQGNSA. V lost 5 bases, J lost 4 bases, and 14 bases lay in between. The CDR3 spells CASSHGGAATGELFF. The CDR3 DNA follows: TGTGCCAGCAGCCATGGGGGAGCGGCCACCGGGGAGCTGTTTTTT.

V usage is TRBV6-2 or TRBV6-3 and J usage is TRBJ2-1; D ambiguous. Per the germline V gene, CDR1 is MNHEY and CDR2 is SVGEGT. This CDR3 is 15 amino acids long. Trimming stripped 0 bases from V and 1 base from J, with 7 bases between. The CDR3 spells CASSYSKNSYNEQFF. The CDR3 nucleotides are TGTGCCAGCAGTTACTCGAAAAATTCCTACAATGAGCAGTTCTTC.

This clonotype was seen repeatedly, ten times or more. The rearrangement joins TRBV7-2 to TRBJ2-3, with 10 nucleotides matching TRBD2. Germline-derived CDR1 and CDR2 are SGHTA and FQGNSA. The junction had 9 bases not matched to a gene; V was cut back by 2 bases and J by 4 bases. CDR3 length equals 17 residues. The CDR3, as DNA: TGTGCCAGCAGCTTAAACCCTAGCGGGAGAGGGTCAGATACGCAGTATTTT. It yields the protein CASSLNPSGRGSDTQYF.

The V and J genes are TRBV4-3 and TRBJ2-7, with 10 bases fitting TRBD2. Germline values: CDR1 LGHNA, CDR2 YSLEER. This CDR3 has 14 amino acids. The trim removed 1 base at V and 6 bases at J, leaving 3 bases unmatched. The CDR3 nucleotides read TGCGCCAGCAGCCAAGGGCTAGCGGGAGCCGAGCAGTACTTC. Encoded protein: CASSQGLAGAEQYF.

The CDR3 DNA is TGTGCCAGCATACAGGGAGGAGGTCAGCCCCAGCATTTT. This codes for CASIQGGGQPQHF. This chain links TRBV28 with TRBJ1-5; D possibly corresponds to TRBD1 (6 bases). Between the trimmed V and J ends, which lost 7 bases and 6 bases, there was a span of 13 bases. This CDR3 comprises 13 residues. CDR1 and CDR2 from the germline V gene are MDHEN and SYDVKM. Full variable domain (rest looked up from reference TRBV28 and TRBJ1-5): DVKVTQSSRYLVKRTGEKVFLECVQDMDHENMFWYRQDPGLGLRLIYFSYDVKMKEKGDIPEGYSVSREKKERFSLILESASTNQTSMYLCASIQGGGQPQHFGDGTRLSIL.

This clonotype appeared many times. V gene TRBV29-1 combines with J gene TRBJ2-7, with 7 positions matching TRBD1. The CDR3 sequence is 12 residues long. V shed 3 bases, J shed 4 bases, and the junction held 3 bases outside the gene matches. Germline CDR1 reads SQVTM; CDR2 reads ANQGSEA. The CDR3 region is CSVEKTGYEQYF. The CDR3 nucleotides are TGCAGCGTTGAGAAGACAGGGTACGAGCAGTACTTC.

This clonotype was detected many times. The rearrangement uses TRBV20-1 and TRBJ2-3, with 8 bases that match TRBD2. The ends lost 4 bases at V and 0 bases at J; junction bases unmatched: 12. The CDR3 contains 17 residues. Germline CDR1 reads DFQATT; CDR2 reads SNEGSKA (reference sequence). The CDR3 loop is CSATPRGGRHSTDTQYF. For the CDR3, the DNA is TGCAGTGCTACTCCCCGGGGCGGGAGGCATAGCACAGATACGCAGTATTTT.

This clonotype was observed many times. CDR3 sequence: CASGQTSGIYFF. The CDR3 nucleotides are TGTGCCAGCGGCCAGACTAGCGGGATTTATTTCTTC. The rearrangement uses TRBV7-8 and TRBJ2-1; the match to TRBD2 covers 11 bases. After removal of 8 bases from V and 16 bases from J, the junction contained 10 bases not matched to a gene. CDR3 size: 12 residues. Germline CDR1 reads SGHVS; CDR2 reads FQNEAQ.

This clonotype was picked up a small number of times. CDR3 in amino acids: CASSASGNRNEQFF. The CDR3 nucleotides are TGTGCCAGCAGCGCTAGCGGGAATAGAAATGAGCAGTTCTTC. The V and J genes are TRBV5-5 and TRBJ2-1; TRBD2 aligns across 9 bases. Germline assignment: CDR1 SGHKS and CDR2 YYEKEE (reference sequence). The length of the CDR3 is 14 residues. J was trimmed by 7 bases and V by 4 bases; bases with no gene match: 6.

DNA for the CDR3: TGCGCCAGCAGCTTTCGACAGGGCGATGAGCAGTTCTTC. Encoded protein: CASSFRQGDEQFF. The V call is TRBV4-1, the J call TRBJ2-1, with 7 positions matching TRBD1. The CDR3 has 13 residues. The trim removed 5 bases at V and 8 bases at J, leaving 6 bases unmatched. CDR1 and CDR2 (germline): MGHRA, YSYEKL.

The V and J genes are TRBV19 and TRBJ2-6, with D possibly being TRBD1 (6 bases). Looked up from germline, CDR1 is LNHDA and CDR2 is SQIVND (reference sequence). Trimming removed 3 bases at V and 0 bases at J, with 12 bases between. CDR3 length: 17 amino acids. The CDR3 DNA follows: TGTGCCAGTAGTATCTCAGGGGTCCTCTCTGGGGCCAACGTCCTGACTTTC. This codes for CASSISGVLSGANVLTF.

This clonotype was seen repeatedly, ten times or more. The chain's CDR3 is CASSYRAGPKETQYF. The CDR3 DNA sequence: TGTGCCAGCAGCTATCGTGCCGGACCAAAAGAGACCCAGTACTTC. The gene calls are TRBV7-8 and TRBJ2-5; D uncertain. The CDR3 contains 15 residues. Trimming left V 4 bases short and J 3 bases short, with 15 bases between. Germline loops: CDR1 SGHVS, CDR2 FQNEAQ.

This sequence joins TRBV7-3 and TRBJ2-4, with 8 bases fitting TRBD1. In germline, CDR1 is SGHTA, CDR2 FQGTGA. Losses at the gene ends were 4 bases for V and 7 bases for J; bases not matched to a gene: 15. The CDR3 is 17 amino acids. The CDR3, as DNA: TGTGCCAGCAGCTCAAACCCCGGCAGGGGGCAAGGGAACATTCAGTACTTC. This encodes CASSSNPGRGQGNIQYF. Combining the CDR3 with reference TRBV7-3 and TRBJ2-4 gives the whole variable domain GAGVSQTPSNKVTEKGKYVELRCDPISGHTALYWYRQSLGQGPEFLIYFQGTGAADDSGLPNDRFFAVRPEGSVSTLKIQRTERGDSAVYLCASSSNPGRGQGNIQYFGAGTRLSVL.

This clonotype was seen a few times. CDR3 bases: TGTGCCAGCAGCTTGGACAGGCCCAGCAATCAGCCCCAGCATTTT. Translated, it gives CASSLDRPSNQPQHF. V is TRBV5-5 and J is TRBJ1-5, with D perhaps TRBD1 (5 bases). Trimming removed 0 bases at V and 1 base at J, with 8 bases between. Germline V gene sequence: CDR1 SGHKS, CDR2 YYEKEE (reference sequence). This CDR3 comprises 15 residues.